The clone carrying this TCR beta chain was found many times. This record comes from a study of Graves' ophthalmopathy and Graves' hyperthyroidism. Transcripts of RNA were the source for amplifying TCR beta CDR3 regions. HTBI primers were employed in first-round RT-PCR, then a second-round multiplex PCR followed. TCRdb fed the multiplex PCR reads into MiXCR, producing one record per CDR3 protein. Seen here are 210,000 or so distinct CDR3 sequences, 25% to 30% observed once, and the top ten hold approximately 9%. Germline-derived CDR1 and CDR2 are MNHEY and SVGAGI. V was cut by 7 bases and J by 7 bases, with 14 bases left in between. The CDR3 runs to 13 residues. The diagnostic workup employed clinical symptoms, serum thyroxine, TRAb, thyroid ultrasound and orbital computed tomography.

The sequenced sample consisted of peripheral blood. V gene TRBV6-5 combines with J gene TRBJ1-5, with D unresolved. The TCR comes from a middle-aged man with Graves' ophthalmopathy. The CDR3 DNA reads TGTGCCAGCACCGCGGATGGGCCCCAGCCCCAGCATTTT. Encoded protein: CASTADGPQPQHF.